The present T cell receptor (beta chain) was sequenced within a study of metastatic and nonmetastatic thyroid tumors. Study-wide background: Comparison of repertoires was carried out across blood and tumor or nodule tissue from malignant and benign thyroid patients. Whole-study findings and limits: Reportedly, malignant thyroid tumors had significantly higher TCR beta diversity than benign nodules, in blood and tumor.

Germline loops: CDR1 SGHTA, CDR2 FQGTGA. This CDR3 has 16 amino acids. Ahead of thyroid surgery, no patient had received treatment of any kind. Per the original data handling: Variation in CDR3 across clinicopathological groups served as the basis for constructing a distant-metastasis classifier in papillary thyroid cancer. Via MiXCR, TCRdb re-called the PCR reads. None of the V and J calls come from the authors' own analysis; TCRdb made them. Seen here are 15,000 to 20,000 clones, roughly a quarter observed once, and the top ten hold about 10%. Concerning this clone itself: Its antigen is as yet unknown. Mismatch with germline at one junction end may stem from a read error.

The clonotype comes from a female donor with papillary thyroid cancer or a benign thyroid nodule (not recorded which). Some clones in this sample may be carry-over from other donors' samples. Specimen: tumor tissue. This chain links TRBV7-3 with TRBJ1-4, with a possible D match to TRBD1 (5 bases). CDR3 region: CVSSPRGRGLDEKLFF. In nucleotides, the CDR3 is TGTGTCAGCAGCCCGCGTGGGAGGGGCTTGGATGAAAAACTGTTTTTT.